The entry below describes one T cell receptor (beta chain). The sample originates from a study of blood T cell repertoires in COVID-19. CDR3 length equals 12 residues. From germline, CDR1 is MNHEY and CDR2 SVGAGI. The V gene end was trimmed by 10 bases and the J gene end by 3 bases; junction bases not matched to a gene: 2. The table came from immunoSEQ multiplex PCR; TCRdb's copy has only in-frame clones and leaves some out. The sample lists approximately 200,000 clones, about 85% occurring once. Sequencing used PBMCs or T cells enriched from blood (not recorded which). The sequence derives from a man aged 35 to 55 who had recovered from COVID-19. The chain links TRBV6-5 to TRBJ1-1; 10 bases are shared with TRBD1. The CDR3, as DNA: TGTGCCATAGGGACAGGGGACACTGAAGCTTTCTTT. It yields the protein CAIGTGDTEAFF.